Below, one T cell receptor beta chain is given with its context. Since the CDR3 does not end with the conserved phenylalanine or tryptophan, this likely comes from a read error. The data derive from a study of CD8+CD57+ T cells in acquired aplastic anemia. Profiles of TCR beta VDJ and CDR3 were generated from a genomic DNA template. TCRdb reanalysed the reads using MiXCR and keeps one entry per CDR3 protein. This table holds under 250,000 distinct CDR3 sequences, 55% to 65% found once. Trimming at V came to 5 bases and at J to 1 base, leaving 17 bases not matched to a gene. From germline, CDR1 is SNHLY and CDR2 FYNNEI. The CDR3 length is 20 residues. Patients included in sequencing had previously demonstrated CD8+CD57+ cell expansion by flow cytometry.

The receptor was derived from a human donor with aplastic anemia. J is TRBJ2-1 and V is TRBV2; 10 positions match TRBD2. Source material: sorted CD4+, CD8+, or CD8+CD57+ T cells (not recorded which) from PBMCs. The DNA for the CDR3 is TGTGCCAGCAGTTTGGGGGGACTAGCGCTTCTCCCACCATCCTACAATGAGCAGTTCTCC. Amino acids: CASSLGGLALLPPSYNEQFS.